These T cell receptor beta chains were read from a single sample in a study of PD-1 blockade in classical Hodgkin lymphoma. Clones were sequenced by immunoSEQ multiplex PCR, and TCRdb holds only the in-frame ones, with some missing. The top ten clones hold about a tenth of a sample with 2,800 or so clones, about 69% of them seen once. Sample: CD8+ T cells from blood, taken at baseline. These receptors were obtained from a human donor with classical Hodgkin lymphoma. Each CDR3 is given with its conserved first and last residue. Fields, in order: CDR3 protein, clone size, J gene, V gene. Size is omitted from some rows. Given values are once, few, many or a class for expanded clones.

CDR3aa: CASSVEVGVSSGANVLTF; abundance: -; j_gene: TRBJ2-6; v_gene: TRBV9
CDR3aa: CASSLLVGLQLLGDTDTQYF; abundance: -; j_gene: TRBJ2-3; v_gene: TRBV28
CDR3aa: CASSGIAGVAGELFF; abundance: few; j_gene: TRBJ2-2; v_gene: TRBV6-1
CDR3aa: CASSLPGNTEAFF; abundance: -; j_gene: TRBJ1-1; v_gene: TRBV28
CDR3aa: CASSIDAPPGEYEQYF; abundance: -; j_gene: TRBJ2-7; v_gene: TRBV19
CDR3aa: CASSRGAGGVYEQYF; abundance: -; j_gene: TRBJ2-7; v_gene: TRBV5-5
CDR3aa: CASSLAGTGKETQYF; abundance: -; j_gene: TRBJ2-5; v_gene: TRBV5-6
CDR3aa: CASSLEAGRGNEQFF; abundance: -; j_gene: TRBJ2-1; v_gene: TRBV11-3
CDR3aa: CASSNTANTEAFF; abundance: -; j_gene: TRBJ1-1; v_gene: TRBV21-1
CDR3aa: CASSLSVGATNEKLFF; abundance: few; j_gene: TRBJ1-4; v_gene: TRBV27
CDR3aa: CASSDRTGGDEKLFF; abundance: -; j_gene: TRBJ1-4; v_gene: TRBV19
CDR3aa: CASSRVSGANVLTF; abundance: once; j_gene: TRBJ2-6; v_gene: TRBV2
CDR3aa: CASSLFGALTSNEKLFF; abundance: -; j_gene: TRBJ1-4; v_gene: TRBV28
CDR3aa: CASCLRGGLETQYF; abundance: -; j_gene: TRBJ2-5; v_gene: TRBV21-1
CDR3aa: CASSQDLRGGDDTQYF; abundance: -; j_gene: TRBJ2-3; v_gene: TRBV4-2
CDR3aa: CASSIADNQPQHF; abundance: few; j_gene: TRBJ1-5; v_gene: TRBV19
CDR3aa: CASSYYWDKGGNEQFF; abundance: -; j_gene: TRBJ2-1; v_gene: TRBV6-6
CDR3aa: CASSPNGRGVYGTQYF; abundance: once; j_gene: TRBJ2-5; v_gene: TRBV5-6
CDR3aa: CASSIVAYGNEKLFF; abundance: -; j_gene: TRBJ1-4; v_gene: TRBV19
CDR3aa: CASSLGRGTSTEAFF; abundance: -; j_gene: TRBJ1-1; v_gene: TRBV5-4
CDR3aa: CASRASTSRNTEAFF; abundance: -; j_gene: TRBJ1-1; v_gene: TRBV6-4
CDR3aa: CASSLFVEGGETQYF; abundance: -; j_gene: TRBJ2-5; v_gene: TRBV19
CDR3aa: CASSFSRLAGASYNEQFF; abundance: -; j_gene: TRBJ2-1; v_gene: TRBV7-3
CDR3aa: CASSQGNGAYEQYF; abundance: -; j_gene: TRBJ2-7; v_gene: TRBV4-1
CDR3aa: CASSALAGGREEQFF; abundance: once; j_gene: TRBJ2-1; v_gene: TRBV6-6
CDR3aa: CASSEGGGLADGRYEQYF; abundance: -; j_gene: TRBJ2-7; v_gene: TRBV9
CDR3aa: CASSQGGQGWAEAFF; abundance: -; j_gene: TRBJ1-1; v_gene: TRBV4-2
CDR3aa: CASSLPGLAGLDTQYF; abundance: -; j_gene: TRBJ2-3; v_gene: TRBV9
CDR3aa: CASSLSSFPDEQYF; abundance: -; j_gene: TRBJ2-7; v_gene: TRBV28
CDR3aa: CASSLNPDKGTEAFF; abundance: -; j_gene: TRBJ1-1; v_gene: TRBV7-6
CDR3aa: CASSEGQGFTEAFF; abundance: -; j_gene: TRBJ1-1; v_gene: TRBV6-5
CDR3aa: CASSSRLYSAVEQYF; abundance: -; j_gene: TRBJ2-7; v_gene: TRBV19
CDR3aa: CASSPRSHRDTPFTDTQYF; abundance: -; j_gene: TRBJ2-3; v_gene: TRBV7-9
CDR3aa: CASSKEGRTANTGELFF; abundance: -; j_gene: TRBJ2-2; v_gene: TRBV2
CDR3aa: CASSQEVWQHEQYF; abundance: -; j_gene: TRBJ2-7; v_gene: TRBV4-1
CDR3aa: CASSPSSGYGYTF; abundance: -; j_gene: TRBJ1-2; v_gene: TRBV11-1